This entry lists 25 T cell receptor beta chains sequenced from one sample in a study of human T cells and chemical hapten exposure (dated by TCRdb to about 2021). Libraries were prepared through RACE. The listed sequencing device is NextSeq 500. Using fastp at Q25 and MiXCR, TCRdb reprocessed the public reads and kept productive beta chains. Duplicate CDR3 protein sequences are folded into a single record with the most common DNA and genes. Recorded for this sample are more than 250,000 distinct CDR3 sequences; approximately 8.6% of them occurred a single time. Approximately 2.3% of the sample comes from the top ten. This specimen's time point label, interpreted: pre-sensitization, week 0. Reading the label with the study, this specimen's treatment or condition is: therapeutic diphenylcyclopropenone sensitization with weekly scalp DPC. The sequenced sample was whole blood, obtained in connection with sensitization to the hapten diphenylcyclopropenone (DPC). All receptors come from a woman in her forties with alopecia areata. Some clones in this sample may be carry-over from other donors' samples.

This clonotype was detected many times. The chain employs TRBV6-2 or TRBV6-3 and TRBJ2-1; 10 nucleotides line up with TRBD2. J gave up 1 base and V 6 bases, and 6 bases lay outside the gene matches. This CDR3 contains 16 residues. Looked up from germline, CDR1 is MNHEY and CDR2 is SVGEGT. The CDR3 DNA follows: TGTGCCAGCAGCCCCCCGACTAGCGGGTCCTACAATGAGCAGTTCTTC. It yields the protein CASSPPTSGSYNEQFF.

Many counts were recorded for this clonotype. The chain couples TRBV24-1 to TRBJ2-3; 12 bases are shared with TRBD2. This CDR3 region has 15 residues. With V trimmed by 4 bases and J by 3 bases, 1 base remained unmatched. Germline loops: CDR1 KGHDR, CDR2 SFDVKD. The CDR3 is CATSELAGGTDTQYF. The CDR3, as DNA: TGTGCCACCAGTGAACTAGCGGGAGGTACAGATACGCAGTATTTT.

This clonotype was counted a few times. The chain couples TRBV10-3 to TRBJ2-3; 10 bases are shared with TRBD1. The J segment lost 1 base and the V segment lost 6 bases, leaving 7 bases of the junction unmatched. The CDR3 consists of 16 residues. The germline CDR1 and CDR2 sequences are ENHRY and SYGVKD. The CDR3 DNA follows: TGTGCCATCAGGAGACAGGGGGCTCTCCGCACAGATACGCAGTATTTT. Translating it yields CAIRRQGALRTDTQYF.

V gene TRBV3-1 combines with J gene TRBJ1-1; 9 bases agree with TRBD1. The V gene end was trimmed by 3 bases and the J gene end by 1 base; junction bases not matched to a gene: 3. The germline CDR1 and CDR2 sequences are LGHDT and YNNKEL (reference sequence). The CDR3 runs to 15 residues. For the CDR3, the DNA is TGTGCCAGCAGCCACCACAGGGGGCGGAACACTGAAGCTTTCTTT. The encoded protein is CASSHHRGRNTEAFF.

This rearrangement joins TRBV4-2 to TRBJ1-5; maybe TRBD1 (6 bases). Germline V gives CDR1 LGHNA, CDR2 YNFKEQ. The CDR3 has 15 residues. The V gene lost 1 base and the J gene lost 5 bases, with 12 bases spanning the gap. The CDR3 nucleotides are TGTGCCAGCAGCCAAGGTACAGGGTACGATCAGCCCCAGCATTTT. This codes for CASSQGTGYDQPQHF.

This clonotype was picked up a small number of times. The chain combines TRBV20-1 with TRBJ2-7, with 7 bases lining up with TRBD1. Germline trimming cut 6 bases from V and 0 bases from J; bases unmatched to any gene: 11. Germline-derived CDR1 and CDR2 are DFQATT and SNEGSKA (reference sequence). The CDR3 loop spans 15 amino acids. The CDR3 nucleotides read TGCAGTGCCGGAGGCGGACAGGCTCGCTCCTACGAGCAGTACTTC. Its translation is CSAGGGQARSYEQYF.

CDR3 amino acids: CASRLYRDTQYF. In DNA, the CDR3 is TGTGCCAGCAGACTTTATAGGGATACGCAGTATTTT. The J gene is TRBJ2-3, the V gene TRBV12-3 or TRBV12-4; D not certain. The CDR3 totals 12 residues. Deletions cut 6 bases from V and 6 bases from J, with 10 bases between.

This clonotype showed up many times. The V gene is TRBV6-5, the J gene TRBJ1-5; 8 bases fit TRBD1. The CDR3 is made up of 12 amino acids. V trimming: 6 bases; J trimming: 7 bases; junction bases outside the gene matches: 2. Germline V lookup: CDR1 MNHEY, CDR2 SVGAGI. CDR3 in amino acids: CASRRQGQPQHF. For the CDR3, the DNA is TGTGCCAGCAGGCGACAGGGGCAGCCCCAGCATTTT.

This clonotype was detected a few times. CDR3 protein: CASRLGAPYEQYF. The CDR3 bases are TGTGCCAGCAGACTCGGAGCACCCTACGAGCAGTACTTC. This chain joins TRBV7-2 and TRBJ2-7, with D hard to call. Trimming shortened V by 6 bases and J by 2 bases, and 11 bases separated the two germline ends. This CDR3 has 13 amino acids. CDR1 SGHTA and CDR2 FQGNSA come from the germline V gene.

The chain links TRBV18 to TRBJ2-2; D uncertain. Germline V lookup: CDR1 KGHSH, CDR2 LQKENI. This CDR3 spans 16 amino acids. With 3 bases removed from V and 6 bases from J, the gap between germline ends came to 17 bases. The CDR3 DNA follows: TGTGCCAGCTCACCCTCGAACGTGGTCGCTGCCGGGGAGCTGTTTTTT. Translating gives CASSPSNVVAAGELFF.

The CDR3 nucleotides read TGTGCCAGCAGTTCGGGGGCCTCAGGGACCCATACGCAGTATTTT. This translates into CASSSGASGTHTQYF. V and J are TRBV28 and TRBJ2-3, with D possibly being TRBD1 or TRBD2 (6 bases each). Between the trimmed V and J ends, which lost 4 bases and 7 bases, there was a span of 18 bases. This CDR3 has 15 amino acids. Looked up from germline, CDR1 is MDHEN and CDR2 is SYDVKM.

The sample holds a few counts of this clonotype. CDR3 loop: CAWKGQGPQQTQYF. CDR3 DNA sequence: TGTGCCTGGAAAGGACAGGGACCACAACAGACCCAGTACTTC. The rearrangement links TRBV30 to TRBJ2-5, with 8 bases matching TRBD1. J lost 6 bases, V lost 4 bases, and 10 bases had no gene match. The CDR3 covers 14 residues. Germline CDR1 and CDR2: GTSNPN and SVGIG (reference sequence).

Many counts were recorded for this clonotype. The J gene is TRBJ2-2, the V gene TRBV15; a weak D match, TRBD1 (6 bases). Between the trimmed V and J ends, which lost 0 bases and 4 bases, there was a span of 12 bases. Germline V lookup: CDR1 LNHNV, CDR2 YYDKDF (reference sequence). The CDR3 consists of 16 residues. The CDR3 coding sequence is TGTGCCACCAGCAGAGATTACGCAGGGGTCACCGGGGAGCTGTTTTTT. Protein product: CATSRDYAGVTGELFF.

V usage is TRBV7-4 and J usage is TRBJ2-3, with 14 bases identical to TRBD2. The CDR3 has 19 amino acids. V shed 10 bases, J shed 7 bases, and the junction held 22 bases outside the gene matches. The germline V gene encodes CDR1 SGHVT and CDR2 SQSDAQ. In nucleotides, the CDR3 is TGTGCCAACTTCGCGCCAGTGGGACTAGCGGGAGTTCGTCCCTATACGCAGTATTTT. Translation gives CANFAPVGLAGVRPYTQYF.

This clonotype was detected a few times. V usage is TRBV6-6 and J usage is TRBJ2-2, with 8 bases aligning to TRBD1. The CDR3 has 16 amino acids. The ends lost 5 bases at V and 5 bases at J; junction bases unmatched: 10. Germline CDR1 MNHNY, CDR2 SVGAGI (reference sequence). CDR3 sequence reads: CASSDTGGTRTGELFF. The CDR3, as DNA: TGTGCCAGCAGTGACACAGGGGGAACTAGGACCGGGGAGCTGTTTTTT.

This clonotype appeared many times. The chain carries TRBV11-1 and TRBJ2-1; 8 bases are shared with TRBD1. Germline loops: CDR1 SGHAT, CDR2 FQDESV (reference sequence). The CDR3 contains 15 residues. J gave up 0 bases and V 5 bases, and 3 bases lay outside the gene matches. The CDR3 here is CASSRGQGSYNEQFF. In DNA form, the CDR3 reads TGTGCCAGCAGCCGCGGACAGGGCTCCTACAATGAGCAGTTCTTC.

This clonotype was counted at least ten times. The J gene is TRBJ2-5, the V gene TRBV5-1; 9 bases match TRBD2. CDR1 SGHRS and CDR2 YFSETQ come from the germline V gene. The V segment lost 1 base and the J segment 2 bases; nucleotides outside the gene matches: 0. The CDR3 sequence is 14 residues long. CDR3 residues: CASSLTSGQETQYF. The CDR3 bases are TGCGCCAGCAGCTTGACTAGCGGGCAAGAGACCCAGTACTTC.

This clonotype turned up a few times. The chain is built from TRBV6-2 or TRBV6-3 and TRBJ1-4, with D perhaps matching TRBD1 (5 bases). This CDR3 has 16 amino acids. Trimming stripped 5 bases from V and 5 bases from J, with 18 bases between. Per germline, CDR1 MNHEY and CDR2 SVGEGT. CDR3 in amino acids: CASSHYSTALNEKLFF. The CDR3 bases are TGTGCCAGCAGTCACTATTCGACAGCTTTGAATGAAAAACTGTTTTTT.

The CDR3 here is CAISGSFGEKLFF. In nucleotides, the CDR3 is TGTGCCATCAGCGGCTCCTTTGGGGAAAAACTGTTTTTT. This chain uses TRBV10-3 with TRBJ1-4, with unresolved D. Germline V CDR1 and CDR2: ENHRY, SYGVKD. The germline V and J ends were trimmed by 6 bases and 8 bases, with 13 bases remaining between them. CDR3 length equals 13 residues.

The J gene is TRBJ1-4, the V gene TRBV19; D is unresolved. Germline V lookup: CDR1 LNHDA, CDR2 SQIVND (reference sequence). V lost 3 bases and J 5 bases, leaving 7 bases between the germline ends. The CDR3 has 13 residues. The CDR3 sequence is CASSILINEKLFF. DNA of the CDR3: TGTGCCAGTAGTATCCTGATAAATGAAAAACTGTTTTTT. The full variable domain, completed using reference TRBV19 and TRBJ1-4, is DGGITQSPKYLFRKEGQNVTLSCEQNLNHDAMYWYRQDPGQGLRLIYYSQIVNDFQKGDIAEGYSVSREKKESFPLTVTSAQKNPTAFYLCASSILINEKLFFGSGTQLSVL.

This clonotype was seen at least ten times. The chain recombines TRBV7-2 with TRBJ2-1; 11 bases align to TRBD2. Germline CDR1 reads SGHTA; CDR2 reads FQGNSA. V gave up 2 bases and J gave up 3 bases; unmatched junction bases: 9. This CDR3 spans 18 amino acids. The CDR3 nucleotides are TGTGCCAGCAGCTTACGCTTAAATAGCGGGAGGGGCTACAATGAGCAGTTCTTC. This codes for CASSLRLNSGRGYNEQFF.

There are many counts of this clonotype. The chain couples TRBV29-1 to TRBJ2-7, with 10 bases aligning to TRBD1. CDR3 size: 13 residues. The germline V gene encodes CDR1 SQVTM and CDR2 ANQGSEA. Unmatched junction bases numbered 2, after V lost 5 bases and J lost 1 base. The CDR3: CSVTGQGSYEQYF. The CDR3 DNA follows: TGCAGCGTTACGGGACAGGGGTCCTACGAGCAGTACTTC.

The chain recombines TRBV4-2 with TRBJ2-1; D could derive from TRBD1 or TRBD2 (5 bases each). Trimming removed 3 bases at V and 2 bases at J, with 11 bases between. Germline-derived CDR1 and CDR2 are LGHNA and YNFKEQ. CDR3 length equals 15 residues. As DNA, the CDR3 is TGTGCCAGCAGCCAGGCTGGGGACCCCTACAATGAGCAGTTCTTC. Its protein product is CASSQAGDPYNEQFF.

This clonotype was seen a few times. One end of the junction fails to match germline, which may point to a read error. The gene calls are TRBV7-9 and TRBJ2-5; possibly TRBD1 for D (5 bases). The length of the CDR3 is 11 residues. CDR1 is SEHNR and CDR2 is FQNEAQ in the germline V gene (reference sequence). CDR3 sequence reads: CAGSSGQTQYF. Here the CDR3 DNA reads TGTGCCGGCAGCTCAGGGCAGACCCAGTACTTC.

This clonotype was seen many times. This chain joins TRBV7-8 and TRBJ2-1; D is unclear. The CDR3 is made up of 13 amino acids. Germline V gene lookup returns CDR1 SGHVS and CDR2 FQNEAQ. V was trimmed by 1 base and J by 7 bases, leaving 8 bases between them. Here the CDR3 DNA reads TGTGCCAGCAGCTTAGAAAAGGGAAATGAGCAGTTCTTC. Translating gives CASSLEKGNEQFF.